This TCR beta chain stems from a study of control samples from healthy donors and cancer patients. V trimming: 0 bases; J trimming: 15 bases; junction bases outside the gene matches: 7. Germline lookup yields CDR1 MGHRA and CDR2 YSYEKL. The CDR3 spans 13 residues. Produced via immunoSEQ multiplex PCR; TCRdb's table is partial and in-frame only. Found here are about 140,000 clones, 85% to 95% of them singletons; the top ten hold under 15%. Sequenced sample: blood. This rearrangement joins TRBV4-1 to TRBJ1-4, with 7 bases fitting TRBD1. The TCR was taken from a middle-aged man in good health. The CDR3: CASSQDFSGTVFF. The CDR3 DNA sequence: TGCGCCAGCAGCCAAGATTTTTCAGGGACAGTGTTTTTT.